What follows is one T cell receptor beta chain and its context. The data belong to a study of blood T cell repertoires in COVID-19. Study details: The origin of the acute and convalescent COVID-19 samples was the United States, Italy and Spain. Sources were T cells, B-cell-depleted T cells, or PBMCs; the material itself was cDNA or gDNA.

Authors' methods: Estimated nucleated cell counts came from reference gene primer amplification. Measured with immunoSEQ multiplex PCR; TCRdb has only the in-frame clones, and not every one. V and J calls and clone size are those listed in that table; D and trimming were worked out from the DNA. The sample consists of 150,000 or so clones, 84% of them appearing once. Germline assignment: CDR1 SGHRS and CDR2 YFSETQ. CDR3 length: 18 residues. V dropped 0 bases and J dropped 1; count of bases not matched to a gene: 12. This TCR came from a woman aged 80 or over with acute or convalescent COVID-19. Sequenced input: peripheral blood. This rearrangement joins TRBV5-1 to TRBJ2-5; 7 bases fit TRBD1. CDR3 in amino acids: CASSLGLVGGAAQETQYF. CDR3 bases: TGCGCCAGCAGCTTGGGTCTCGTAGGGGGCGCAGCCCAAGAGACCCAGTACTTC.